Each of the 13 T cell receptor beta chains below was sequenced from the same sample in a study of naive and memory T cell subsets. Two oligonucleotides, mixed equimolar, formed the beta constant-region primer covering TRBC1 and TRBC2. Ligated cDNA was amplified by four rounds of PCR with nested alpha and beta constant-region primers and SP2. TCRdb independently ran MiXCR on the UMI-ligation and nested PCR reads; one entry per CDR3 protein. The sample includes approximately 140,000 distinct CDR3 sequences, over 20% of them seen just once. For these receptors, no antigen is known. Study-level results: Naive repertoires, especially CD8, held a few larger clonotypes, possibly memory cells re-expressing CD45RA.

The sequenced sample consisted of naive CD4+ T cells from blood. The receptors derive from a human donor in good health.

This clonotype was seen a few times. V and J are TRBV7-2 and TRBJ2-6, with D perhaps TRBD2 (7 bases). The CDR3 is 13 amino acids. In germline, CDR1 is SGHTA, CDR2 FQGNSA. The CDR3 coding sequence is TGTGCGGGGGGGGCGGCTGGGGCCAACGTCCTGACTTTC. The encoded protein is CAGGAAGANVLTF.

The chain couples TRBV9 to TRBJ2-1; D might be TRBD1 or TRBD2, each matching 6 bases. Looked up from germline, CDR1 is SGDLS and CDR2 is YYNGEE. The CDR3 loop spans 15 amino acids. The germline V and J ends were trimmed by 2 bases and 0 bases, with 9 bases remaining between them. CDR3 amino acids: CASSVGGLSYNEQFF. CDR3 nucleotide sequence: TGTGCCAGCAGCGTCGGGGGCCTCTCCTACAATGAGCAGTTCTTC.

This clonotype was observed at least ten times. The chain carries TRBV9 and TRBJ2-1; a possible D gene is TRBD2 (6 bases). The CDR3 extends over 17 amino acids. In germline, CDR1 is SGDLS, CDR2 YYNGEE. The V end lost 2 bases, the J end lost 1 base, and 16 bases lay between the germline ends. In DNA form, the CDR3 reads TGTGCCAGCAGCGTCGGTTTTGCGGACTATTCCTACAATGAGCAGTTCTTC. Encoded protein: CASSVGFADYSYNEQFF.

This rearrangement joins TRBV24-1 to TRBJ1-5; D gene uncertain. V shed 4 bases and J shed 1 base, with 1 base lying between them. The germline CDR1 and CDR2 sequences are KGHDR and SFDVKD. This CDR3 is 12 amino acids long. CDR3 bases: TGTGCCACCAGTGACAGCAATCAGCCCCAGCATTTT. Translating gives CATSDSNQPQHF.

The chain recombines TRBV7-2 with TRBJ2-7, with D uncertain. Germline V gene sequence: CDR1 SGHTA, CDR2 FQGNSA. The length of the CDR3 is 11 residues. The V end lost 5 bases, the J end lost 5 bases, and 7 bases lay between the germline ends. In nucleotides, the CDR3 is TGTGCCAGCAGCGAGTGGAACGAGCAGTACTTC. This gives the protein CASSEWNEQYF.

This chain links TRBV12-3 or TRBV12-4 with TRBJ2-5; perhaps TRBD1 as D (6 bases). The germline V and J ends were trimmed by 7 bases and 0 bases, with 9 bases remaining between them. The CDR3 totals 13 residues. CDR3 in DNA: TGTGCCAGCAACAGGGCAAACCAAGAGACCCAGTACTTC. Translation gives CASNRANQETQYF.

This clonotype was seen a handful of times. This chain connects TRBV28 to TRBJ2-1; 10 bases align to TRBD2. This CDR3 has 15 residues. Germline values: CDR1 MDHEN, CDR2 SYDVKM. Trimming cost V 2 bases and J 9 bases; bases outside gene matches: 7. The DNA of the CDR3 is TGTGCCAGCAGTTTACTCCCAGCGGGAGGGGGTGAGCAGTTCTTC. This sequence encodes CASSLLPAGGGEQFF.

CDR3 in amino acids: CASSLRQISSGNTIYF. For the CDR3, the DNA is TGTGCCAGCAGCTTACGACAGATAAGCTCTGGAAACACCATATATTTT. The chain carries TRBV7-2 and TRBJ1-3; a possible D gene is TRBD1 (5 bases). Germline-derived CDR1 and CDR2 are SGHTA and FQGNSA. V lost 2 bases and J 0 bases, leaving 11 bases between the germline ends. The CDR3 spans 16 residues.

The chain couples TRBV6-2 or TRBV6-3 to TRBJ1-1; D not resolved. CDR3 length equals 14 residues. Trimming took 1 base from V and 2 from J, leaving 8 bases between them. The V gene's germline CDR1 is MNHEY and CDR2 SVGEGT. CDR3 in DNA: TGTGCCAGCAGTTACTGGCAGACCAACACTGAAGCTTTCTTT. It is translated as CASSYWQTNTEAFF.

The CDR3 here is CASTKQWGRGNEQFF. The CDR3 coding sequence is TGTGCCAGCACTAAACAGTGGGGAAGAGGGAATGAGCAGTTCTTC. The chain carries TRBV7-8 and TRBJ2-1, with a weak D call TRBD2 (5 bases). The germline CDR1 and CDR2 sequences are SGHVS and FQNEAQ. The V gene lost 7 bases and the J gene lost 7 bases, with 20 bases spanning the gap. CDR3 length: 15 amino acids.

This chain connects TRBV25-1 to TRBJ2-1, with TRBD1 matching over 9 bases. The CDR3 totals 14 residues. Germline lookup yields CDR1 MGHDK and CDR2 SYGVNS. Losses at the gene ends were 7 bases for V and 7 bases for J; bases not matched to a gene: 8. The CDR3 bases are TGTGCCAGCACCCGACAGGGGGTTTTAAATGAGCAGTTCTTC. It codes for CASTRQGVLNEQFF.

This clonotype was observed at least ten times. The chain employs TRBV11-2 and TRBJ2-7; TRBD2 might be the D (6 bases). Trimming cost V 3 bases and J 1 base, with 19 bases left between them. This CDR3 has 17 residues. Germline V CDR1 and CDR2: SGHAT, FQNNGV. The CDR3 coding sequence is TGTGCCAGCAGCTTCCGTCCGGGGGTCGGCTGGTCCTACGAGCAGTACTTC. This translates into CASSFRPGVGWSYEQYF.

This clonotype came up a few times. This sequence joins TRBV29-1 and TRBJ2-1; TRBD2 agrees at 8 bases. The V gene's germline CDR1 is SQVTM and CDR2 ANQGSEA. This CDR3 region has 14 residues. V shed 0 bases, J shed 4 bases, and the junction held 2 bases outside the gene matches. The CDR3: CSVEDSGNYNEQFF. CDR3 DNA sequence: TGCAGCGTTGAAGATAGCGGGAATTACAATGAGCAGTTCTTC.